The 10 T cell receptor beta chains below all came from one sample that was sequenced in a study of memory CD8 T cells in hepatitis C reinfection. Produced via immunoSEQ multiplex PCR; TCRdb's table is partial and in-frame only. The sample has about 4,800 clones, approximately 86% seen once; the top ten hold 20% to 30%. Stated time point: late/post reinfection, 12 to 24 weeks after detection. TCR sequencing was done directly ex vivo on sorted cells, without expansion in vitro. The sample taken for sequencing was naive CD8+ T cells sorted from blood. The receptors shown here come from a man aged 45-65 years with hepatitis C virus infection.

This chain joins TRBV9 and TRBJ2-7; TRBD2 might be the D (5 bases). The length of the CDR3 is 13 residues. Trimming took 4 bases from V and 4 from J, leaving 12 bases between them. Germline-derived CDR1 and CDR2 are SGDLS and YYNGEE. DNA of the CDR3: TGTGCCAGCAGCCCACCGGACTTATACGAGCAGTACTTC. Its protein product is CASSPPDLYEQYF.

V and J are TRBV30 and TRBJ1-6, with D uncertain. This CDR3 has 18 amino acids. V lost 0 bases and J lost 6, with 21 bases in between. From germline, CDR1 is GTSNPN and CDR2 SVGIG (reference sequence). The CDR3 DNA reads TGTGCCTGGAGTGTGGGAGCCACGGTACTGCTTGGTAATTCACCCCTCCACTTT. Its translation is CAWSVGATVLLGNSPLHF.

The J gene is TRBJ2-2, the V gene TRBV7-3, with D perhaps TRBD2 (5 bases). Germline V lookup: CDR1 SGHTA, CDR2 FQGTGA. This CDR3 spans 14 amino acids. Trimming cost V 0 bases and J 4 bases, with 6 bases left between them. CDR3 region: CASSLTGSTGELFF. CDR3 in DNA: TGTGCCAGCAGCTTAACAGGGAGCACCGGGGAGCTGTTTTTT.

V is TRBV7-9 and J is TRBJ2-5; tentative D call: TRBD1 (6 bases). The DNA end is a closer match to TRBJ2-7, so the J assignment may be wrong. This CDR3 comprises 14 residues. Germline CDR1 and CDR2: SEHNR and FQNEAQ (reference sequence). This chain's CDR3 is CASSDPHRVVEQYF. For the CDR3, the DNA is TGTGCCAGCAGTGACCCGCACAGGGTAGTCGAGCAGTACTTC.

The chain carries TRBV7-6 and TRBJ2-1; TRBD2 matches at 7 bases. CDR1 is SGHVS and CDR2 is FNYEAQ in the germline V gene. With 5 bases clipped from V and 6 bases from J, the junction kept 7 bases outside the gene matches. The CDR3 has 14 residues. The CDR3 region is CASSATGGGNEQFF. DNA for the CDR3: TGTGCCAGCAGCGCGACGGGGGGAGGCAATGAGCAGTTCTTC.

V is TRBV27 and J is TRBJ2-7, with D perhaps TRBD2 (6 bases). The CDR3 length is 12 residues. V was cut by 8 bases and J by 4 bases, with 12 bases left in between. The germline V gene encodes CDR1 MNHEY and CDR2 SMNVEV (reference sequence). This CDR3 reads CASGLGGYEQYF. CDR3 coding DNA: TGTGCCAGCGGACTCGGAGGGTACGAGCAGTACTTC.

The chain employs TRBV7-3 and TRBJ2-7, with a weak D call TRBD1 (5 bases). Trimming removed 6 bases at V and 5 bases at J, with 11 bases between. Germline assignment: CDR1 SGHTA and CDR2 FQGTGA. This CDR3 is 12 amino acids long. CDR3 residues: CASSYGADEQYF. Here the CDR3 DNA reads TGTGCCAGCAGTTATGGGGCGGACGAGCAGTACTTC.

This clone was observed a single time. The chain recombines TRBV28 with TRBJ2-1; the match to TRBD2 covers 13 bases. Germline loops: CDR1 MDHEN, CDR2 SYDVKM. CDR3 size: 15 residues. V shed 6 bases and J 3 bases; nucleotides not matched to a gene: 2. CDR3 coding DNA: TGTGCCAGCAGCGGACTAGCGGGAGTCTACAATGAGCAGTTCTTC. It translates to CASSGLAGVYNEQFF.

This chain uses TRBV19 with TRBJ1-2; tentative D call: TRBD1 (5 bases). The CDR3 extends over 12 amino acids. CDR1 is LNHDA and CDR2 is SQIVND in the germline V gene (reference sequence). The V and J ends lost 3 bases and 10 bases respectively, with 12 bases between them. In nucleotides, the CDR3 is TGTGCCAGTAGTATTGGGGCGGGAGACTACACCTTC. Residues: CASSIGAGDYTF.

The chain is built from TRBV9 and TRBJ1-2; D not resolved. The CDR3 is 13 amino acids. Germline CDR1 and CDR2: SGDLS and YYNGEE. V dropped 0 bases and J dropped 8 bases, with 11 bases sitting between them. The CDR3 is CASSVGTGGGYTF. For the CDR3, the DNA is TGTGCCAGCAGCGTAGGGACTGGCGGAGGCTACACCTTC.